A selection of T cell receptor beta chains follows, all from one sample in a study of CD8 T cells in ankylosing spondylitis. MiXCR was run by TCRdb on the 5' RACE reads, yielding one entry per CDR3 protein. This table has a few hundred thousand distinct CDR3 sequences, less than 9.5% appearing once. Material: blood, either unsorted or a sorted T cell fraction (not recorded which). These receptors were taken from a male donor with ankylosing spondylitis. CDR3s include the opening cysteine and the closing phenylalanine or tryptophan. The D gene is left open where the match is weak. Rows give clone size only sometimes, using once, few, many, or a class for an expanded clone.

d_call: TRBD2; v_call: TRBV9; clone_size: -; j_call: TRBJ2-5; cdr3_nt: TGTGCCAGCAGCCCGGGACTAGCCCCGGAGACCCAGTACTTC; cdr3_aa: CASSPGLAPETQYF
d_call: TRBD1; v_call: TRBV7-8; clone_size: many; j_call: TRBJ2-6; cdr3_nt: TGTGCCAGCAGCCAACAGGGGAACGGGGCCAACGTCCTGACTTTC; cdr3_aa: CASSQQGNGANVLTF
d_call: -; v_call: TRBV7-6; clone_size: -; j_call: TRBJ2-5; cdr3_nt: TGTGCCAGCAGCTTAGGTACGGCAGCGAACCAAGAGACCCAGTACTTC; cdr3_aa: CASSLGTAANQETQYF
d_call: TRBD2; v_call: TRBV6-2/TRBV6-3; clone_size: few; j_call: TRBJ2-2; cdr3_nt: TGTGCCAGCGGGACTAGCGGATTCCGACGGGAGCTGTTTTTT; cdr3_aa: CASGTSGFRRELFF
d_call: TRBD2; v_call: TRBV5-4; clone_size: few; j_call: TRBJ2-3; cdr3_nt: TGTGCCAGCAGCCCCAGCGGGAGGGTCACAGATACGCAGTATTTT; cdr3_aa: CASSPSGRVTDTQYF
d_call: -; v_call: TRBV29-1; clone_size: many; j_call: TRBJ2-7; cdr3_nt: TGCAGCGTTGTCGGTACGGCCTACGAGCAGTACTTC; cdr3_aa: CSVVGTAYEQYF
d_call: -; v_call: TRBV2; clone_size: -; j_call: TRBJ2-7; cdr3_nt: TGTGCCAGCAGGGTGACAGCCCGCCGGGCCGAGCAGTACTTC; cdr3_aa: CASRVTARRAEQYF
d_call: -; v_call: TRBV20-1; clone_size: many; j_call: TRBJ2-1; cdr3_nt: TGCAGTGCTAGCCCGCCATACAATGAGCAGTTCTTC; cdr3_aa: CSASPPYNEQFF
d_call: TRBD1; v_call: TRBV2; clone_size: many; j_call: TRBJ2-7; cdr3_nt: TGTGCCTCCCAGCGGACAGGGAACTACGAGCAGTACTTC; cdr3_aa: CASQRTGNYEQYF
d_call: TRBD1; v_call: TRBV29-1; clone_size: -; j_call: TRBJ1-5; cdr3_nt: TGCAGCGTAACTGGGACAGGGGGGAATCAGCCCCAGCATTTT; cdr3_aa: CSVTGTGGNQPQHF
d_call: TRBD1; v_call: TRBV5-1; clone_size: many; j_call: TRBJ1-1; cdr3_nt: TGCGCCAGCTCTAACGACAGGGCAGGGATGAACACTGAAGCTTTCTTT; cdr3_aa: CASSNDRAGMNTEAFF
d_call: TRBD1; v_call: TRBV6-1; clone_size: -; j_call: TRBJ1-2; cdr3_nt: TGTGCCAGCAGCGGACAGGGGTACTATGGCTACACCTTC; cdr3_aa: CASSGQGYYGYTF
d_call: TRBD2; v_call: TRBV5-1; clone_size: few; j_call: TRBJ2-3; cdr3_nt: TGCGCCAGCAGCTTGGTATTTAGCGGGACCACAGATACGCAGTATTTT; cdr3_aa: CASSLVFSGTTDTQYF
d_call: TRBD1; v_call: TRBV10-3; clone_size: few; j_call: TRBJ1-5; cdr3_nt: TGTGCCATCAGTGAGGGGTCAAGGGGGCTTAATCAGCCCCAGCATTTT; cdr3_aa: CAISEGSRGLNQPQHF
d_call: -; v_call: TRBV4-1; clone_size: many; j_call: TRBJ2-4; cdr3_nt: TGCGCCAGCAGCCAAACGACAGTGACTCTAGCCAAAAACATTCAGTACTTC; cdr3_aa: CASSQTTVTLAKNIQYF
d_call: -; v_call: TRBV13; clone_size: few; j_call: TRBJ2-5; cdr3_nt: TGTGCCAGCAGCCCGCGGGACAGCGCCTCGGTACAAGAGACCCAGTACTTC; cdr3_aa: CASSPRDSASVQETQYF
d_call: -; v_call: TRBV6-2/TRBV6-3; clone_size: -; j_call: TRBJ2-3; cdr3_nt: TGTGCCAGCAAAGGGCCCCTAGATACGCAGTATTTT; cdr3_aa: CASKGPLDTQYF
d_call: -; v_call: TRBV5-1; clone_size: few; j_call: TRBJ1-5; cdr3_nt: TGCGTCAGCAGCCCCGGGAGCCGTTCGGGGCCCCAGCATTTT; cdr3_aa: CVSSPGSRSGPQHF
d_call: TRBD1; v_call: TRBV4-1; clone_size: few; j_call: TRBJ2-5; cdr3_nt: TGCGCCAGCAGCCAAGACAGGGGGCTGGGAGAGACCCAGTACTTC; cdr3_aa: CASSQDRGLGETQYF
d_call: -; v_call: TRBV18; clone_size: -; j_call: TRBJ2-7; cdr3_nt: TGTGCCAGCTCACCACCGGGAATCTACGAGCAGTACTTC; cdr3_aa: CASSPPGIYEQYF
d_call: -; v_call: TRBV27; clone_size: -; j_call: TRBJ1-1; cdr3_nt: TGTGCCAGCAAGGGACCGAAGAACACTGAAGCTTTCTTT; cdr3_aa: CASKGPKNTEAFF
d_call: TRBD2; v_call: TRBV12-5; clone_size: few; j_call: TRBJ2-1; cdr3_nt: TGTGCTAGTGGTTTGTTAGCGGGAGGGCCGGGTGAGCAGTTCTTC; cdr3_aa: CASGLLAGGPGEQFF
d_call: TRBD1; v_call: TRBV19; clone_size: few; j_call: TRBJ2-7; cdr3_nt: TGTGCCAGTACCCCGGGACAGGGTGTCAACGAGCAGTACTTC; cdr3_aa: CASTPGQGVNEQYF
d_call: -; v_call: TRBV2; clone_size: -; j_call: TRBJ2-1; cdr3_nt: TGTGCCGACAAACAGGGGACAGCGGCCCGACTAGGCAATGAGCAGTTCTTC; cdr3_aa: CADKQGTAARLGNEQFF
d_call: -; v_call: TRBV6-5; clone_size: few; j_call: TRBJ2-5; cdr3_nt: TGTGCCAGCAGTTACTCCCTGGCGGGTAGGGAGACCCAGTACTTC; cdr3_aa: CASSYSLAGRETQYF
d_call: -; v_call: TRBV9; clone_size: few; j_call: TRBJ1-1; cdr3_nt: TGTGCCAGCAGCCCCCCGGACACTGAAGCTTTCTTT; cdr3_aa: CASSPPDTEAFF
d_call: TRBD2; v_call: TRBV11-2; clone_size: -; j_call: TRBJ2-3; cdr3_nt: TGTGCCAGCACCTTAGATGGGACTAGCGGGAGTTTTAGAGATACGCAGTATTTT; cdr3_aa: CASTLDGTSGSFRDTQYF
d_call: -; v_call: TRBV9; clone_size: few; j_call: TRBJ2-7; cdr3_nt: TGTGCCAGCAGCGTGGGAGGCCTGGCCAGCTCCTACGAGCAGTACTTC; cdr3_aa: CASSVGGLASSYEQYF
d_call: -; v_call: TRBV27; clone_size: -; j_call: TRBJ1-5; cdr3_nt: TGTGCCAGCAGTTATGGGGCAGATCAGCCCCAGCATTTT; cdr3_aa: CASSYGADQPQHF
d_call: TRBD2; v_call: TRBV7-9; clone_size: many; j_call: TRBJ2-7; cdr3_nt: TGTGCCAGCAGCCCGAGCGGGATCTACGAGCAGTACTTC; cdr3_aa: CASSPSGIYEQYF
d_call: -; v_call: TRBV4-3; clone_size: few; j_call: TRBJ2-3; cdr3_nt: TGCGCCAGCAGCCAAGGCTATGGGGGCCGATCGACAGATACGCAGTATTTT; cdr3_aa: CASSQGYGGRSTDTQYF
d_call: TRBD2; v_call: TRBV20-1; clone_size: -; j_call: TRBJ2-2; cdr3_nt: TGCAGTGCTAGAGGCCTAGCGGGAGAGTTTGGCGGGGAGCTGTTTTTT; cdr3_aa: CSARGLAGEFGGELFF
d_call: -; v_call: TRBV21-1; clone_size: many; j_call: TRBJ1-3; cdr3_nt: TGTGCCAGCAGCGCCTGCTCGATAACCGATGGAAACACCATATATTTT; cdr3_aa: CASSACSITDGNTIYF
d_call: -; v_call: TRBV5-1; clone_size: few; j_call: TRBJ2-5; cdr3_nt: TGCGCCAGCAGCCTTCGGACAGCTCAAGAGACCCAGTACTTC; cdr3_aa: CASSLRTAQETQYF
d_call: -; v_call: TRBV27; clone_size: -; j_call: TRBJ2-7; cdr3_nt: TGTGCCAGCAGCGGGATCATAACTAGCAACTCCTACGAGCAGTACTTC; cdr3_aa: CASSGIITSNSYEQYF
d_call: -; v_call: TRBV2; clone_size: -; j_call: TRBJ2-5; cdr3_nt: TGTGCCAGCAAGACAGAAGAGACCCAGTACTTC; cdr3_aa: CASKTEETQYF
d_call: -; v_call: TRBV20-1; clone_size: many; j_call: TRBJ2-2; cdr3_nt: TGCAGTGCTCGGGACCGGAGCACCGGGGAGCTGTTTTTT; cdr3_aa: CSARDRSTGELFF
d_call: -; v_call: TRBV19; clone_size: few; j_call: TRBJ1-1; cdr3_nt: TGTGCCAGTACCACGGGCACGGGCACTGAAGCTTTCTTT; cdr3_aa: CASTTGTGTEAFF
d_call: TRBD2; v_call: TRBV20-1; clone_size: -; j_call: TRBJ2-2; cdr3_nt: TGCAGTGCTCCTCGGGGGGGACACTCCTTGAACACCGGGGAGCTGTTTTTT; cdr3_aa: CSAPRGGHSLNTGELFF
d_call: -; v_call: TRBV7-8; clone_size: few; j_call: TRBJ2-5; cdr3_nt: TGTGCCAGCACCCCTGTCTCGGCGGAGACCCAGTACTTC; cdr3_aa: CASTPVSAETQYF
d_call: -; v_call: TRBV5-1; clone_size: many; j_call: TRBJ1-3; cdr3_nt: TGCGCCAGCAGCGAGGGTGCGGCAGGAAACACCATATATTTT; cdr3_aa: CASSEGAAGNTIYF
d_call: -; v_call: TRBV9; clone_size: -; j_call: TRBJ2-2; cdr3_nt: TGTGCCAGCAGCGTAGGAGCCGGGACGGGCACCGGGGAGCTGTTTTTT; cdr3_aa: CASSVGAGTGTGELFF
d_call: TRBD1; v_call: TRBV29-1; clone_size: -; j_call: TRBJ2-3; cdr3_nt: TGCAGCGTTGAGAGGGGGCAGGGCGTAGATACGCACTATTTT; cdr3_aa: CSVERGQGVDTHYF
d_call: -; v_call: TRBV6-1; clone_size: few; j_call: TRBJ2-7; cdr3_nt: TGTGCCAGCGGCTTAACGTATCAAAGGGAGCAGTACTTC; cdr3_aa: CASGLTYQREQYF
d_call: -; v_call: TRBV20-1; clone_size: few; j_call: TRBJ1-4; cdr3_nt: TGCAGTGCTCCAGGGTTAACTAATGAAAAACTGTTTTTT; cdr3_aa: CSAPGLTNEKLFF
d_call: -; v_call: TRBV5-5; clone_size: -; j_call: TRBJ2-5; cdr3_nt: TGTGCCAGCCCGAGCCCTAATGGGCCGGAAGAGACCCAGTACTTC; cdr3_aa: CASPSPNGPEETQYF
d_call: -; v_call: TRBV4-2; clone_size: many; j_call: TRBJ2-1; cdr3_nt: TGTGCCAGCAGCCAAGATGCCCCGGGAGTCGGATACAATGAGCAGTTCTTC; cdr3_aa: CASSQDAPGVGYNEQFF
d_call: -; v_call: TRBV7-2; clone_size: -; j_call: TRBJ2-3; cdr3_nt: TGTGCCAGCAGCTTATTGGCGATGATTAGCACAGATACGCAGTATTTT; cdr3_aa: CASSLLAMISTDTQYF
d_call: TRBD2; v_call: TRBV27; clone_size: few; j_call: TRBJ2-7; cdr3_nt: TGTGCCAGCAGCGGGGGGGACGAGCAGTACTTC; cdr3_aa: CASSGGDEQYF
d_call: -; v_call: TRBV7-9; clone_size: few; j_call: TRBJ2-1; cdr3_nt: TGTGCCAGCAGCCCGTCGGGCCCGGGGAGCTCCTACAATGAGCAGTTCTTC; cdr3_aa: CASSPSGPGSSYNEQFF
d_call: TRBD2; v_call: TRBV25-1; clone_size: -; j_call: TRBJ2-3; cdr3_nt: TGTGCCAGCAGTGAGACTAGCGGGAGTAGGACAGATACGCAGTATTTT; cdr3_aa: CASSETSGSRTDTQYF
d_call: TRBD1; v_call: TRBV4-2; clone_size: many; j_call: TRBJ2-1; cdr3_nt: TGTGCCAGCAGCCCCATAGGGACAGGGGGAGATAATGAGCAGTTCTTC; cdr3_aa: CASSPIGTGGDNEQFF
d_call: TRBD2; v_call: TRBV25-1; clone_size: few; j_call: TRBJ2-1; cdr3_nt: TGTGCCAGCCGAGTAGCGGGAGACGATGGCGAGCAGTTCTTC; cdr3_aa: CASRVAGDDGEQFF
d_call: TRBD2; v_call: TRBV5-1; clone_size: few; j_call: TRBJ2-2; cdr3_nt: TGCGCCAGCAGGACTAGCGGTTACACCGGGGAGCTGTTTTTT; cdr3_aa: CASRTSGYTGELFF
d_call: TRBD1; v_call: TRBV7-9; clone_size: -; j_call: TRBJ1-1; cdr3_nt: TGTGCCAGCGGAAAGGGACAGCCGGAAGGGCTGAACACTGAAGCTTTCTTT; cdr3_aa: CASGKGQPEGLNTEAFF